This T cell receptor (beta chain) comes out of a study of blood T cell repertoires in COVID-19. Study-wide background: Sample material is recorded as cDNA or gDNA derived from T cells, B-cell-depleted T cells, or PBMCs.

This CDR3 region has 15 residues. The germline V and J ends were trimmed by 0 bases and 4 bases, with 11 bases remaining between them. CDR1 and CDR2 (germline): SGDLS, YYNGEE. Original data processing: Amplified reference gene primers provided the basis for estimating nucleated cell counts. The data were produced by immunoSEQ multiplex PCR, yet TCRdb's version contains in-frame clones alone and is incomplete. For V, J and clone size, that table is used; D and trimming come from the DNA. The sample holds hundreds of thousands of clones, approximately 86% seen once. The TCR was taken from a woman aged 55-70 years who had recovered from COVID-19. The V call is TRBV9, the J call TRBJ2-1; a possible D gene is TRBD1 (6 bases). Input material: peripheral blood. This CDR3 reads CASSVGGGRYNEQFF. CDR3 in DNA: TGTGCCAGCAGCGTAGGAGGGGGTAGGTACAATGAGCAGTTCTTC.